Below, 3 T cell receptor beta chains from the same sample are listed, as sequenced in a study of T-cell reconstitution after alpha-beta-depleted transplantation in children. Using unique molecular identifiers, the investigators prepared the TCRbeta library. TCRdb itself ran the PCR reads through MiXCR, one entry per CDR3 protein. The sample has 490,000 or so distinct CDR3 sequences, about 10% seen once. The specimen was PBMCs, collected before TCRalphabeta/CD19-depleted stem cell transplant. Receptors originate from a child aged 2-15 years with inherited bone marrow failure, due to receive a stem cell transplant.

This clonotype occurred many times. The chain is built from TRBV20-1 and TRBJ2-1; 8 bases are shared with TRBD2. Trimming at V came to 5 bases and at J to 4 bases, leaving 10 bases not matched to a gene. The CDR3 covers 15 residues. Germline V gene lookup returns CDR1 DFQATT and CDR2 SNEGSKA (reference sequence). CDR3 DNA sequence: TGCAGTGCTGGCGCCCTAGCGGGTCTTTACAATGAGCAGTTCTTC. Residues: CSAGALAGLYNEQFF.

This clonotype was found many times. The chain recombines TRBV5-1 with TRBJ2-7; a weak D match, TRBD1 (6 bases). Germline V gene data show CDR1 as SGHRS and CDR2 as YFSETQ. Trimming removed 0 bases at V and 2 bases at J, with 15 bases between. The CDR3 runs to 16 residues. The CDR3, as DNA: TGCGCCAGCAGCTTGGGACGGACAGCCTTTACCTACGAGCAGTACTTC. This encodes CASSLGRTAFTYEQYF.

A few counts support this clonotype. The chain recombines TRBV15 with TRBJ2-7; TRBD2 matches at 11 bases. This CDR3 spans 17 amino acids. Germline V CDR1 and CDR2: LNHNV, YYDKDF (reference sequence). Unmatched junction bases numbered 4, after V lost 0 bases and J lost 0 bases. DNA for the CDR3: TGTGCCACCAGCAGAGACCCTAGCGGGAGGACCTCCTACGAGCAGTACTTC. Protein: CATSRDPSGRTSYEQYF. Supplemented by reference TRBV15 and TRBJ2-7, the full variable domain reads DAMVIQNPRYQVTQFGKPVTLSCSQTLNHNVMYWYQQKSSQAPKLLFHYYDKDFNNEADTPDNFQSRRPNTSFCFLDIRSPGLGDTAMYLCATSRDPSGRTSYEQYFGPGTRLTVT.